Each of the 32 T cell receptor beta chains below was sequenced from the same sample in a study of cytomegalovirus exposure and HLA in healthy donors. PCR employed 60 Vbeta and 13 Jbeta primers. Data came from immunoSEQ multiplex PCR; TCRdb stores just in-frame clones and leaves some out. Altogether roughly 120,000 clones are present, roughly 65% being singletons, with the ten largest covering 9% to 10%. Sequenced sample: PBMCs. These receptors all stem from a man aged 35 to 55 in good health and CMV-seropositive.

J is TRBJ2-7 and V is TRBV10-1; 9 bases are shared with TRBD1. Germline CDR1 WNHNN, CDR2 SYGVQD (reference sequence). The CDR3 has 18 amino acids. V trimming: 6 bases; J trimming: 2 bases; junction bases outside the gene matches: 17. The CDR3, as DNA: TGCGCCAGCAGCGTGAGGAATGGGAACCGGGACAGGGCCTACGAGCAGTACTTC. Translated: CASSVRNGNRDRAYEQYF.

V gene TRBV7-9 combines with J gene TRBJ2-3; 13 bases are shared with TRBD2. CDR1 is SEHNR, CDR2 FQNEAQ, per germline (reference sequence). There are 17 residues in the CDR3. J gave up 5 bases and V 5 bases, and 10 bases lay outside the gene matches. Here the CDR3 reads CASSLGLAGYSVDTQYF. The CDR3 DNA is TGTGCCAGCAGCCTGGGACTAGCGGGATATTCGGTAGATACGCAGTATTTT. Based on the CDR3 plus reference TRBV7-9 and TRBJ2-3, the full variable domain is DTGVSQNPRHKITKRGQNVTFRCDPISEHNRLYWYRQTLGQGPEFLTYFQNEAQLEKSRLLSDRFSAERPKGSFSTLEIQRTEQGDSAMYLCASSLGLAGYSVDTQYFGPGTRLTVL.

The rearrangement joins TRBV7-2 to TRBJ1-2; 7 bases fit TRBD1. Germline assignment: CDR1 SGHTA and CDR2 FQGNSA. The trim removed 0 bases at V and 2 bases at J, leaving 0 bases unmatched. This CDR3 spans 14 amino acids. The CDR3: CASSLAGGNYGYTF. In DNA, the CDR3 is TGTGCCAGCAGCTTAGCAGGGGGCAACTATGGCTACACCTTC.

On this clone: This CDR3 is also generated by other DNA sequences in the sample. The CDR3 sequence is CASSPGTGGYEQYF. The CDR3 nucleotides are TGTGCCAGCTCACCCGGGACTGGTGGTTACGAGCAGTACTTC. The chain carries TRBV18 and TRBJ2-7; possibly TRBD2 for D (6 bases). Germline CDR1 KGHSH, CDR2 LQKENI. V lost 3 bases to trimming and J lost 4 bases, with 13 bases between them. The CDR3 covers 14 residues.

The chain joins TRBV15 to TRBJ2-6; the match to TRBD2 covers 8 bases. Germline CDR1 reads LNHNV; CDR2 reads YYDKDF (reference sequence). The ends lost 0 bases at V and 1 base at J; junction bases unmatched: 5. The CDR3 consists of 18 residues. CDR3 coding DNA: TGTGCCACCAGCAGAGATTGGGGACTAGTATCTGGGGCCAACGTCCTGACTTTC. This codes for CATSRDWGLVSGANVLTF.

The table lists this clone with a few counts. The chain is built from TRBV5-1 and TRBJ2-3; 10 bases are shared with TRBD2. CDR1 and CDR2 (germline): SGHRS, YFSETQ. The CDR3 loop spans 15 amino acids. Trimming removed 4 bases from V and 6 bases from J; junction bases left unmatched: 8. This chain's CDR3 is CASSDRAGGPDTQYF. The CDR3 nucleotides read TGCGCCAGCAGCGACAGAGCGGGAGGGCCGGATACGCAGTATTTT.

This sequence joins TRBV11-2 and TRBJ2-7, with 10 bases aligning to TRBD2. This CDR3 region has 14 residues. Germline CDR1 reads SGHAT; CDR2 reads FQNNGV. Trimming at V came to 5 bases and at J to 4 bases, leaving 5 bases not matched to a gene. Written as DNA, the CDR3 is TGTGCCAGCAGCGGACTAGCGGAGAGATACGAGCAGTACTTC. Protein: CASSGLAERYEQYF.

J is TRBJ2-7 and V is TRBV6-6; D possibly corresponds to TRBD2 (5 bases). The ends were cut back, 2 bases at V and 0 bases at J, with 11 bases in the middle. The CDR3 totals 15 residues. CDR1 is MNHNY, CDR2 SVGAGI, per germline (reference sequence). CDR3 sequence (DNA): TGTGCCAGCAGTTACCCGGCCACTAGCTCCTACGAGCAGTACTTC. This sequence encodes CASSYPATSSYEQYF.

The rearrangement uses TRBV6-8 and TRBJ1-1, with D unresolved. This CDR3 comprises 14 residues. Trimming took 6 bases from V and 0 from J, leaving 11 bases between them. CDR1 is MNHGY, CDR2 SAAAGT, per germline. CDR3 sequence reads: CASRRNEMNTEAFF. Written as DNA, the CDR3 is TGTGCCAGCAGGCGGAATGAAATGAACACTGAAGCTTTCTTT.

This chain uses TRBV19 with TRBJ2-7; possibly TRBD2 for D (5 bases). V was shortened by 5 bases and J by 2 bases, with 13 bases between the two germline ends. CDR3 size: 14 residues. Germline CDR1 is LNHDA and CDR2 is SQIVND (reference sequence). The CDR3 DNA reads TGTGCCAGTAGTTCGGGTCTAGCCGCCTACGAGCAGTACTTC. It specifies CASSSGLAAYEQYF.

V gene TRBV5-3 combines with J gene TRBJ1-5; TRBD1 might be the D (6 bases). TRBV5-3 is given ORF status, its function remaining uncertain. Trimming left V 4 bases short and J 5 bases short, with 16 bases between. The CDR3 runs to 15 residues. CDR3 sequence (DNA): TGTGCCAGAAGCCTTCCAAGGACAGCGTATCAGCCCCAGCATTTT. Translating gives CARSLPRTAYQPQHF.

The CDR3 DNA reads TGTGCCATCAGTGAGGGGGGACAGGCGGGCCACGAGCAGTACTTC. It yields the protein CAISEGGQAGHEQYF. The V call is TRBV10-3, the J call TRBJ2-7; 8 bases map to TRBD1. Trimming took 2 bases from V and 5 from J; bases not matched to a gene: 8. This CDR3 region has 15 residues. Germline CDR1 is ENHRY and CDR2 is SYGVKD.

The J gene is TRBJ2-2, the V gene TRBV11-2; D is possibly TRBD1 (6 bases). The V gene lost 6 bases and the J gene lost 4 bases, with 18 bases spanning the gap. The CDR3 has 16 amino acids. The germline V gene encodes CDR1 SGHAT and CDR2 FQNNGV. CDR3 nucleotide sequence: TGTGCCAGCAGGACCCCTCGGGACACCCTCACCGGGGAGCTGTTTTTT. Translated: CASRTPRDTLTGELFF.

This clone showed up just a few times. V gene TRBV5-8 combines with J gene TRBJ1-1; no reliable D call. This CDR3 has 13 amino acids. The germline V and J ends were trimmed by 2 bases and 2 bases, with 7 bases remaining between them. Per germline, CDR1 SGHTS and CDR2 YDEGEE. This CDR3 is CASSFAHNTEAFF. The DNA of the CDR3 is TGTGCCAGCAGCTTTGCACATAACACTGAAGCTTTCTTT.

This chain joins TRBV10-3 and TRBJ2-3; D might be TRBD2 (5 bases). The germline CDR1 and CDR2 sequences are ENHRY and SYGVKD. Between the trimmed V and J ends, which lost 6 bases and 1 base, there was a span of 11 bases. This CDR3 comprises 14 residues. The CDR3 sequence: CAISASLGTDTQYF. CDR3 in DNA: TGTGCCATCAGCGCTAGCTTGGGCACAGATACGCAGTATTTT.

The gene calls are TRBV7-9 and TRBJ2-7; D perhaps matches TRBD2 (6 bases). CDR1 and CDR2 (germline): SEHNR, FQNEAQ (reference sequence). This CDR3 region has 14 residues. V was trimmed by 11 bases and J by 6 bases, leaving 23 bases between them. The CDR3 coding sequence is TGTGCCTCGGCCTCCTTGGGGGGAGTTAGCGAGCAGTACTTC. Translation: CASASLGGVSEQYF.

The genes are TRBV5-4 and TRBJ1-2; the D gene is possibly TRBD1 (5 bases). The CDR3 spans 15 residues. Trimming shortened V by 4 bases and J by 5 bases, and 18 bases separated the two germline ends. Looked up from germline, CDR1 is SGHNT and CDR2 is YYREEE (reference sequence). CDR3 sequence reads: CASSVGAVLGYGYTF. CDR3 DNA sequence: TGTGCCAGCAGCGTTGGGGCTGTCCTTGGATATGGCTACACCTTC.

This clone occurred once. The rearrangement joins TRBV5-4 to TRBJ2-7; TRBD2 agrees at 10 bases. V was pared by 4 bases and J by 7 bases, with 11 bases of the junction left unmatched. The CDR3 sequence is 15 residues long. Per the germline V gene, CDR1 is SGHNT and CDR2 is YYREEE (reference sequence). This CDR3 is CASSGQLAGFREQYF. The CDR3 nucleotides read TGTGCCAGCAGCGGGCAACTAGCGGGATTCCGGGAGCAGTACTTC. Using reference TRBV5-4 and TRBJ2-7 for the parts outside the CDR3, the full variable domain is ETGVTQSPTHLIKTRGQQVTLRCSSQSGHNTVSWYQQALGQGPQFIFQYYREEENGRGNFPPRFSGLQFPNYSSELNVNALELDDSALYLCASSGQLAGFREQYFGPGTRLTVT.

The V and J genes are TRBV5-4 and TRBJ2-1; D is undetermined. Trimming stripped 4 bases from V and 4 bases from J, with 15 bases between. The CDR3 spans 15 residues. CDR1 SGHNT and CDR2 YYREEE come from the germline V gene (reference sequence). CDR3 amino acids: CASSTPPSVYNEQFF. Here the CDR3 DNA reads TGTGCCAGCAGCACACCCCCGTCCGTATACAATGAGCAGTTCTTC.

This chain joins TRBV28 and TRBJ2-1; 11 positions agree with TRBD1. Germline-derived CDR1 and CDR2 are MDHEN and SYDVKM. The CDR3 consists of 18 residues. V lost 5 bases to trimming and J lost 4 bases; unmatched junction nucleotides: 13. The CDR3 DNA is TGTGCCAGCAGTCCACCGGGACAGGGGGTTTCGGCTTACAATGAGCAGTTCTTC. This encodes CASSPPGQGVSAYNEQFF. Complete variable domain (other parts from reference TRBV28 and TRBJ2-1): DVKVTQSSRYLVKRTGEKVFLECVQDMDHENMFWYRQDPGLGLRLIYFSYDVKMKEKGDIPEGYSVSREKKERFSLILESASTNQTSMYLCASSPPGQGVSAYNEQFFGPGTRLTVL.

The chain has TRBV5-4 and TRBJ1-1; the match to TRBD1 covers 10 bases. The V and J ends lost 4 bases and 4 bases, in that order; junction bases with no gene match: 7. In germline, CDR1 is SGHNT, CDR2 YYREEE (reference sequence). The CDR3 has 15 residues. The CDR3 protein is CASSVGQGGGTEAFF. Written as DNA, the CDR3 is TGTGCCAGCAGCGTCGGACAGGGGGGTGGCACTGAAGCTTTCTTT.

This clone was counted only a few times. The chain joins TRBV10-3 to TRBJ1-4; 11 positions match TRBD1. Trimming cost V 6 bases and J 5 bases; bases outside gene matches: 14. This CDR3 spans 18 amino acids. Germline CDR1 ENHRY, CDR2 SYGVKD. The CDR3 DNA is TGTGCCATCAGCCCGGGACAGGGGGGGTTTCGAGGAAATGAAAAACTGTTTTTT. Protein sequence: CAISPGQGGFRGNEKLFF.

V gene TRBV6-5 combines with J gene TRBJ2-3, with 7 bases fitting TRBD1. Germline CDR1 MNHEY, CDR2 SVGAGI. After removal of 4 bases from V and 2 bases from J, the junction contained 6 bases not matched to a gene. The CDR3 extends over 15 amino acids. CDR3 amino acids: CASSLRQGNTDTQYF. DNA for the CDR3: TGTGCCAGCAGTTTACGACAGGGAAACACAGATACGCAGTATTTT.

This clone showed up just a few times. The V and J genes are TRBV9 and TRBJ1-1, with D unclear. V lost 2 bases and J 5 bases, leaving 10 bases between the germline ends. The CDR3 runs to 13 residues. Germline V gene sequence: CDR1 SGDLS, CDR2 YYNGEE. The CDR3 reads CASSVLFRTEAFF. In DNA form, the CDR3 reads TGTGCCAGCAGCGTCCTGTTTAGAACTGAAGCTTTCTTT.

This chain uses TRBV6-5 with TRBJ2-1; 9 bases fit TRBD2. Losses at the gene ends were 6 bases for V and 5 bases for J; bases not matched to a gene: 8. CDR1 is MNHEY and CDR2 is SVGAGI in the germline V gene. The CDR3 loop spans 15 amino acids. CDR3 region: CASSQAGGRNNEQFF. The CDR3 nucleotides read TGTGCCAGCAGCCAGGCGGGGGGGCGAAACAATGAGCAGTTCTTC.

This chain connects TRBV25-1 to TRBJ2-5, with 9 bases that match TRBD2. V shed 4 bases, J shed 5 bases, and the junction held 5 bases outside the gene matches. The CDR3 extends over 14 amino acids. CDR1 MGHDK and CDR2 SYGVNS come from the germline V gene. Here the CDR3 reads CASSVSGSEETQYF. In DNA, the CDR3 is TGTGCCAGCAGTGTTAGCGGGAGTGAGGAGACCCAGTACTTC. The variable domain in full, with the rest retrieved from reference TRBV25-1 and TRBJ2-5, is EADIYQTPRYLVIGTGKKITLECSQTMGHDKMYWYQQDPGMELHLIHYSYGVNSTEKGDLSSESTVSRIRTEHFPLTLESARPSHTSQYLCASSVSGSEETQYFGPGTRLLVL.

The chain uses TRBV9 and TRBJ2-7; 9 bases map to TRBD1. The CDR3 is 14 residues long. The germline gives CDR1 SGDLS, CDR2 YYNGEE. V was clipped by 1 base and J by 4 bases; unmatched bases: 3. CDR3 nucleotides: TGTGCCAGCAGCGTAACAGGGGGCCGGTACGAGCAGTACTTC. Protein: CASSVTGGRYEQYF.

The rearrangement joins TRBV28 to TRBJ2-7, with 7 bases identical to TRBD1. V lost 4 bases to trimming and J lost 5 bases; unmatched junction nucleotides: 5. The CDR3 runs 13 residues. Germline CDR1 and CDR2: MDHEN and SYDVKM. The CDR3 loop reads CASSSGQVHEQYF. Here the CDR3 DNA reads TGTGCCAGCAGTTCCGGACAGGTCCACGAGCAGTACTTC.

This chain uses TRBV30 with TRBJ2-5; TRBD2 agrees at 10 bases. After removal of 0 bases from V and 7 bases from J, the junction contained 5 bases not matched to a gene. Germline CDR1 is GTSNPN and CDR2 is SVGIG (reference sequence). The CDR3 runs to 14 residues. CDR3 bases: TGTGCCTGGAGTGTACTAGCGGGATCAGGGACCCAGTACTTC. This gives the protein CAWSVLAGSGTQYF. Using reference TRBV30 and TRBJ2-5 for the parts outside the CDR3, the full variable domain is SQTIHQWPATLVQPVGSPLSLECTVEGTSNPNLYWYRQAAGRGLQLLFYSVGIGQISSEVPQNLSASRPQDRQFILSSKKLLLSDSGFYLCAWSVLAGSGTQYFGPGTRLLVL.

V usage is TRBV6-6 and J usage is TRBJ2-7; 10 bases map to TRBD1. With V trimmed by 0 bases and J by 6 bases, 5 bases remained unmatched. Germline-derived CDR1 and CDR2 are MNHNY and SVGAGI (reference sequence). This CDR3 has 15 amino acids. In DNA form, the CDR3 reads TGTGCCAGCAGTTACTCCTCGACAGGGGGCAGCGAGCAGTACTTC. It is translated as CASSYSSTGGSEQYF.

The chain uses TRBV4-3 and TRBJ2-5, with 11 nucleotides matching TRBD1. The CDR3 extends over 16 amino acids. In germline, CDR1 is LGHNA, CDR2 YSLEER. The junction had 6 bases not matched to a gene; V was cut back by 5 bases and J by 1 base. The CDR3 loop is CASSFGQGAFQETQYF. CDR3 DNA sequence: TGCGCCAGCAGCTTTGGACAGGGGGCTTTCCAAGAGACCCAGTACTTC.

The chain recombines TRBV2 with TRBJ1-1, with TRBD1 as a possible D gene (5 bases). Germline loops: CDR1 SNHLY, CDR2 FYNNEI. Between the trimmed V and J ends, which lost 10 bases and 1 base, there was a span of 16 bases. This CDR3 is built from 14 residues. For the CDR3, the DNA is TGTGCCACTCTCCCGGGACTCCAGAACACTGAAGCTTTCTTT. Translating gives CATLPGLQNTEAFF.